Shown below are 16 T cell receptor beta chains from a single sample sequenced in a study of T-cell reconstitution after alpha-beta-depleted transplantation in children. TCRbeta library construction was performed incorporating unique molecular identifiers. TCRdb redid the calling of the PCR reads with MiXCR, one entry per CDR3 protein. The table has over 90,000 distinct CDR3 sequences, roughly 7.1% seen once. Material: PBMCs, obtained before TCRalphabeta/CD19-depleted stem cell transplant. The receptors come from a boy aged 2 to 10 with acute lymphoblastic leukemia, due to receive a stem cell transplant.

This clonotype was seen many times. The CDR3 protein is CSGGDMNTEAFF. In nucleotides, the CDR3 is TGCAGTGGGGGGGACATGAACACTGAAGCTTTCTTT. The genes are TRBV20-1 and TRBJ1-1, with D tentatively TRBD1 (6 bases). Germline assignment: CDR1 DFQATT and CDR2 SNEGSKA (reference sequence). Trimming left V 7 bases short and J 0 bases short, with 9 bases between. This CDR3 spans 12 amino acids.

In its sample, this clonotype was seen many times. This sequence joins TRBV2 and TRBJ2-7; D may be TRBD1 (5 bases). Germline V gene lookup returns CDR1 SNHLY and CDR2 FYNNEI. Deletions cut 0 bases from V and 10 bases from J, with 10 bases between. This CDR3 region has 12 residues. CDR3 nucleotides: TGTGCCAGCAGTGAAGCTCCAGGGCTCCAGTACTTC. Its protein is CASSEAPGLQYF.

This clonotype has at least ten counts. This chain links TRBV3-1 with TRBJ2-3; TRBD2 might be the D (6 bases). Trimming cost V 2 bases and J 3 bases, with 18 bases left between them. The CDR3 contains 17 residues. CDR1 and CDR2 from the germline V gene are LGHDT and YNNKEL (reference sequence). The CDR3 reads CASSQYFPSGSTDTQYF. The CDR3 DNA follows: TGTGCCAGCAGCCAATACTTTCCCAGCGGGTCGACAGATACGCAGTATTTT.

This clonotype was seen only a few times. The J gene is TRBJ2-2, the V gene TRBV20-1, with D perhaps matching TRBD1 or TRBD2 (5 bases each). The V and J ends lost 5 bases and 4 bases respectively, with 17 bases between them. The CDR3 spans 15 residues. Germline V lookup: CDR1 DFQATT, CDR2 SNEGSKA (reference sequence). The CDR3 is CSASTAYGGTGELFF. CDR3 DNA: TGCAGTGCTTCGACCGCTTATGGGGGCACCGGGGAGCTGTTTTTT.

This clonotype was seen many times. The rearrangement joins TRBV2 to TRBJ1-5; 8 bases align to TRBD1. Germline CDR1 is SNHLY and CDR2 is FYNNEI. V trimming: 6 bases; J trimming: 7 bases; junction bases outside the gene matches: 8. The CDR3 extends over 14 amino acids. Here the CDR3 reads CASSLGTGGQPQHF. DNA for the CDR3: TGTGCCAGCAGCCTGGGGACAGGTGGGCAGCCCCAGCATTTT.

This chain uses TRBV5-5 with TRBJ2-3; D may be TRBD2 (6 bases). Germline loops: CDR1 SGHKS, CDR2 YYEKEE (reference sequence). V was trimmed by 4 bases and J by 7 bases, leaving 19 bases between them. The CDR3 spans 15 residues. CDR3 nucleotides: TGTGCCAGCAGCACCATTGGTAGCGGTACAAATACGCAGTATTTT. It yields the protein CASSTIGSGTNTQYF.

This chain uses TRBV6-2 or TRBV6-3 with TRBJ2-5; D remains ambiguous. V was cut by 0 bases and J by 5 bases, with 7 bases left in between. The CDR3 contains 13 residues. Germline values: CDR1 MNHEY, CDR2 SVGEGT. CDR3 amino acids: CASSYSSWETQYF. The CDR3, as DNA: TGTGCCAGCAGTTACTCATCGTGGGAGACCCAGTACTTC.

In this sample, this clonotype turned up a few times. The rearrangement joins TRBV6-5 to TRBJ1-2; D uncertain. This CDR3 is 13 amino acids long. Trimming pared 2 bases from V and 3 bases from J, leaving 7 bases between. From germline, CDR1 is MNHEY and CDR2 SVGAGI. The CDR3 loop is CASSYAGDYGYTF. CDR3 sequence (DNA): TGTGCCAGCAGTTACGCCGGGGACTATGGCTACACCTTC.

The sample holds a few counts of this clonotype. The chain links TRBV19 to TRBJ2-7; TRBD2 might be the D (6 bases). Germline values: CDR1 LNHDA, CDR2 SQIVND (reference sequence). This CDR3 is built from 13 residues. V gave up 6 bases and J gave up 6 bases, with 15 bases separating them. In nucleotides, the CDR3 is TGTGCCAGTAGCCCGAGTCGGGGGTCCGAGCAGTACTTC. This encodes CASSPSRGSEQYF.

The V gene is TRBV3-1, the J gene TRBJ1-1; D may be TRBD1 (6 bases). The CDR3 covers 14 residues. Per germline, CDR1 LGHDT and CDR2 YNNKEL (reference sequence). With 3 bases removed from V and 1 base from J, the gap between germline ends came to 9 bases. DNA of the CDR3: TGTGCCAGCAGCCACCAACAGGGGAACACTGAAGCTTTCTTT. Residues: CASSHQQGNTEAFF.

This clonotype was seen at least ten times. The chain is built from TRBV4-3 and TRBJ1-6; D remains ambiguous. Trimming shortened V by 1 base and J by 8 bases, and 6 bases separated the two germline ends. The CDR3 spans 13 residues. Germline V gene data show CDR1 as LGHNA and CDR2 as YSLEER. The CDR3 DNA follows: TGCGCCAGCAGCCAAGCGACTTATTCACCCCTCCACTTT. It translates to CASSQATYSPLHF.

V gene TRBV20-1 combines with J gene TRBJ2-1, with 7 bases aligning to TRBD2. V dropped 3 bases and J dropped 9; count of bases not matched to a gene: 14. The germline V gene has CDR1 DFQATT and CDR2 SNEGSKA (reference sequence). There are 15 residues in the CDR3. The CDR3 protein is CSARTGGRPGVEQFF. The CDR3 nucleotides read TGCAGTGCTAGGACGGGGGGTAGGCCCGGGGTTGAGCAGTTCTTC.

The genes are TRBV7-2 and TRBJ2-7; 12 nucleotides align to TRBD2. The CDR3 runs to 15 residues. V lost 5 bases, J lost 5 bases, and 7 bases stayed unmatched. Germline V lookup: CDR1 SGHTA, CDR2 FQGNSA. CDR3: CASSTPLAGGHEQYF. The DNA for the CDR3 is TGTGCCAGCAGCACCCCCCTAGCGGGGGGGCACGAGCAGTACTTC.

The CDR3 spells CASSLSGGNSNQPQHF. The CDR3 DNA reads as TGTGCCAGCAGCTTGTCCGGGGGAAATAGCAATCAGCCCCAGCATTTT. J is TRBJ1-5 and V is TRBV5-4, with D perhaps TRBD1 (5 bases). This CDR3 is 16 amino acids long. Trimming took off 1 base at V and 0 bases at J, with 11 bases between the two ends. CDR1 and CDR2 from the germline V gene are SGHNT and YYREEE (reference sequence).

This clonotype appeared many times. The rearrangement uses TRBV7-2 and TRBJ2-2; D not resolved. Trimming removed 5 bases from V and 1 base from J, with 8 bases in between. CDR1 is SGHTA, CDR2 FQGNSA, per germline. CDR3 length: 14 amino acids. This CDR3 reads CASSRNRNTGELFF. As DNA, the CDR3 is TGTGCCAGCAGCCGGAACAGGAACACCGGGGAGCTGTTTTTT.

The chain links TRBV6-2 or TRBV6-3 to TRBJ1-5; the match to TRBD1 covers 8 bases. The CDR3 consists of 16 residues. V lost 2 bases and J lost 0; bases outside the gene matches: 3. CDR1 and CDR2 from the germline V gene are MNHEY and SVGEGT. The CDR3 DNA sequence: TGTGCCAGCAGTTACGACAGGGGCGATAGCAATCAGCCCCAGCATTTT. This gives the protein CASSYDRGDSNQPQHF.